Shown below are 5 T cell receptor beta chains from a single sample sequenced in a study of CD8+ T cells in alopecia areata. This sample's treatment: oral pan-JAK inhibitor, 5-10 mg twice daily. Following RNA extraction, reverse transcription yielded cDNA that acted as the sequencing template. Some clones are missing from TCRdb's copy, which holds only in-frame ones; the method was immunoSEQ multiplex PCR. The sample contains approximately 100,000 clones, just under 60% of which appear only once. The sequences come from CD8+ T cells sorted from blood, collected between weeks 55 and 65, from a patient treated with tofacitinib. The receptor set was obtained from a human donor with alopecia areata.

This chain links TRBV2 with TRBJ2-1, with TRBD1 identical over 7 bases. The CDR3 sequence is 11 residues long. V shed 7 bases and J 7 bases; nucleotides not matched to a gene: 1. Per germline, CDR1 SNHLY and CDR2 FYNNEI. The chain's CDR3 is CASTRGNEQFF. CDR3 DNA: TGTGCCAGCACCAGGGGGAATGAGCAGTTCTTC. Supplemented by reference TRBV2 and TRBJ2-1, the full variable domain reads EPEVTQTPSHQVTQMGQEVILRCVPISNHLYFYWYRQILGQKVEFLVSFYNNEISEKSEIFDDQFSVERPDGSNFTLKIRSTKLEDSAMYFCASTRGNEQFFGPGTRLTVL.

V usage is TRBV6-5 and J usage is TRBJ2-5, with 7 bases fitting TRBD1. Germline values: CDR1 MNHEY, CDR2 SVGAGI. The junction had 8 bases not matched to a gene; V was cut back by 7 bases and J by 9 bases. The CDR3 has 12 amino acids. The chain's CDR3 is CASIDSQGAQYF. The DNA of the CDR3 is TGTGCCAGCATAGACAGCCAGGGGGCCCAGTACTTC.

This chain uses TRBV29-1 with TRBJ1-1, with 9 bases identical to TRBD1. CDR1 and CDR2 from the germline V gene are SQVTM and ANQGSEA. The CDR3 is 10 residues long. With V trimmed by 7 bases and J by 9 bases, 3 bases remained unmatched. The CDR3 region has the DNA TGCAGCGATGGGACAGGGAAAGCTTTCTTT. This translates into CSDGTGKAFF.

The genes are TRBV27 and TRBJ2-7; D possibly corresponds to TRBD1 (6 bases). Per the germline V gene, CDR1 is MNHEY and CDR2 is SMNVEV (reference sequence). Trimming left V 4 bases short and J 7 bases short, with 17 bases between. The CDR3 is 14 amino acids. The DNA of the CDR3 is TGTGCCAGCAGTTCGGACAGCGGACTGTTGGAGCAGTACTTC. Translated, it gives CASSSDSGLLEQYF.

The CDR3 region is CASSQMSVSEQYF. In DNA, the CDR3 is TGCGCCAGCAGCCAAATGTCTGTCTCCGAGCAGTACTTC. V usage is TRBV4-1 and J usage is TRBJ2-7; D gene unclear. CDR3 length equals 13 residues. CDR1 is MGHRA, CDR2 YSYEKL, per germline. The V end was cut by 2 bases, the J end by 6 bases, with 11 bases between.